Listed below are T cell receptor beta chains from one sample, sequenced in a study of beta chain features in type 1 diabetes. Here immunoSEQ multiplex PCR was the method, and the copy in TCRdb shows in-frame clones only, minus some. The sample has 250,000 to 300,000 clones, over 11% seen once. The source material was naive CD4+ T cells from blood. The receptor source for this set is a man in his thirties or forties with type 1 diabetes. CDR3s include the opening cysteine and the closing phenylalanine or tryptophan. The order of the fields is clone size, J gene, V gene, D gene, CDR3 protein, CDR3 DNA. A D gene is named only where the DNA matches it firmly. The size entry is marked missing in some rows and otherwise reads once, few, many or a size class.

clone_size: .; j_call: TRBJ2-2; v_call: TRBV6-1; d_call: TRBD2; cdr3_aa: CASSEWLAVNTGELFF; cdr3_nt: TGTGCCAGCAGTGAATGGCTAGCGGTGAACACCGGGGAGCTGTTTTTT
clone_size: .; j_call: TRBJ2-1; v_call: TRBV7-2; d_call: .; cdr3_aa: CASSRPSGEQFF; cdr3_nt: TGTGCCAGCAGCCGACCCTCAGGTGAGCAGTTCTTC
clone_size: few; j_call: TRBJ1-5; v_call: TRBV5-1; d_call: .; cdr3_aa: CASSSGTPDQPQHF; cdr3_nt: TGCGCCAGCAGCTCCGGGACACCGGATCAGCCCCAGCATTTT
clone_size: .; j_call: TRBJ1-2; v_call: TRBV14; d_call: TRBD1; cdr3_aa: CASSQDIRGLLYGYTF; cdr3_nt: TGTGCCAGCAGCCAAGATATCAGGGGGCTGTTATATGGCTACACCTTC
clone_size: .; j_call: TRBJ2-5; v_call: TRBV5-4; d_call: TRBD2; cdr3_aa: CASSYTSGGQETQYF; cdr3_nt: TGTGCCAGCAGCTACACTAGCGGGGGACAAGAGACCCAGTACTTC
clone_size: .; j_call: TRBJ2-1; v_call: TRBV5-4; d_call: TRBD2; cdr3_aa: CASSLRTGGNNEQFF; cdr3_nt: TGTGCCAGCAGCTTGCGAACGGGAGGGAACAATGAGCAGTTCTTC
clone_size: .; j_call: TRBJ2-2; v_call: TRBV5-1; d_call: TRBD2; cdr3_aa: CASSLIAGNTGELFF; cdr3_nt: TGCGCCAGCAGCTTAATAGCGGGGAACACCGGGGAGCTGTTTTTT
clone_size: few; j_call: TRBJ2-5; v_call: TRBV5-1; d_call: .; cdr3_aa: CASSVMDRQGTQYF; cdr3_nt: TGCGCCAGCAGCGTAATGGACCGCCAGGGGACCCAGTACTTC
clone_size: few; j_call: TRBJ1-5; v_call: TRBV7-2; d_call: .; cdr3_aa: CASSLGGRLPQHF; cdr3_nt: TGTGCCAGCAGCTTAGGGGGGAGGCTGCCCCAGCATTTT
clone_size: few; j_call: TRBJ2-7; v_call: TRBV29-1; d_call: .; cdr3_aa: CSVVLYEQYF; cdr3_nt: TGCAGCGTCGTACTATACGAGCAGTACTTC
clone_size: .; j_call: TRBJ2-7; v_call: TRBV27; d_call: TRBD2; cdr3_aa: CASRAPGLAVYEQYF; cdr3_nt: TGTGCCAGCAGGGCACCGGGACTAGCGGTCTACGAGCAGTACTTC
clone_size: .; j_call: TRBJ2-7; v_call: TRBV28; d_call: .; cdr3_aa: CASTTGQGLYEQYF; cdr3_nt: TGTGCCAGCACCACTGGGCAGGGACTCTACGAGCAGTACTTC
clone_size: .; j_call: TRBJ1-1; v_call: TRBV6-6; d_call: .; cdr3_aa: CASSSQGGWTEAFF; cdr3_nt: TGTGCCAGCAGTAGCCAGGGCGGTTGGACTGAAGCTTTCTTT
clone_size: few; j_call: TRBJ1-1; v_call: TRBV27; d_call: .; cdr3_aa: CASSPRRNTEAFF; cdr3_nt: TGTGCCAGCAGCCCGCGGAGGAACACTGAAGCTTTCTTT
clone_size: .; j_call: TRBJ2-1; v_call: TRBV7-8; d_call: TRBD1; cdr3_aa: CASSLVFTGGYNEQFF; cdr3_nt: TGTGCCAGCAGCTTAGTATTTACAGGGGGATACAATGAGCAGTTCTTC
clone_size: .; j_call: TRBJ1-5; v_call: TRBV28; d_call: TRBD1; cdr3_aa: CASSTTHRGMDQPQHF; cdr3_nt: TGTGCCAGCAGTACCACCCACAGGGGGATGGATCAGCCCCAGCATTTT
clone_size: .; j_call: TRBJ1-1; v_call: TRBV29-1; d_call: TRBD1; cdr3_aa: CSVMRTGGNTEAFF; cdr3_nt: TGCAGCGTTATGAGGACAGGCGGGAACACTGAAGCTTTCTTT
clone_size: few; j_call: TRBJ2-7; v_call: TRBV27; d_call: TRBD2; cdr3_aa: CASRLAGTSGTYEQYF; cdr3_nt: TGTGCCAGCAGATTAGCCGGGACTAGCGGTACCTACGAGCAGTACTTC
clone_size: .; j_call: TRBJ2-1; v_call: TRBV6-4; d_call: TRBD2; cdr3_aa: CASSETSGSIFNEQFF; cdr3_nt: TGTGCCAGCAGTGAGACTAGCGGGAGTATTTTCAATGAGCAGTTCTTC
clone_size: .; j_call: TRBJ2-1; v_call: TRBV28; d_call: .; cdr3_aa: CASRSGYNEQFF; cdr3_nt: TGTGCCAGCAGGTCAGGGTACAATGAGCAGTTCTTC
clone_size: few; j_call: TRBJ1-1; v_call: TRBV5-4; d_call: TRBD1; cdr3_aa: CASSLGQGTLDITEAFF; cdr3_nt: TGTGCCAGCAGCCTTGGACAGGGGACTTTGGATATCACTGAAGCTTTCTTT
clone_size: few; j_call: TRBJ2-7; v_call: TRBV28; d_call: TRBD1; cdr3_aa: CASRKLTGGSPSLHF; cdr3_nt: TGTGCCAGCAGGAAACTGACAGGGGGCTCCCCATCTTTGCACTTC
clone_size: few; j_call: TRBJ2-3; v_call: TRBV25-1; d_call: TRBD1; cdr3_aa: CASSESGGTSTDTQYF; cdr3_nt: TGTGCCAGCAGTGAGTCAGGGGGAACTAGCACAGATACGCAGTATTTT
clone_size: .; j_call: TRBJ2-2; v_call: TRBV2; d_call: TRBD2; cdr3_aa: CASSGLLIREEAGELFF; cdr3_nt: TGTGCCAGCAGTGGACTACTAATCCGGGAGGAGGCCGGGGAGCTGTTTTTT
clone_size: few; j_call: TRBJ2-1; v_call: TRBV5-1; d_call: .; cdr3_aa: CASRWGDNEQFF; cdr3_nt: TGCGCCAGCAGGTGGGGAGACAATGAGCAGTTCTTC
clone_size: few; j_call: TRBJ2-1; v_call: TRBV30; d_call: TRBD1; cdr3_aa: CAWNRQGGYNEQFF; cdr3_nt: TGTGCCTGGAATCGACAGGGGGGGTACAATGAGCAGTTCTTC
clone_size: few; j_call: TRBJ2-2; v_call: TRBV5-1; d_call: .; cdr3_aa: CASSLFSQGTGELFF; cdr3_nt: TGCGCCAGCAGCTTGTTCTCCCAGGGCACCGGGGAGCTGTTTTTT
clone_size: .; j_call: TRBJ1-1; v_call: TRBV7-9; d_call: .; cdr3_aa: CASSLSQGSEAFF; cdr3_nt: TGTGCCAGCAGCTTATCACAGGGATCTGAAGCTTTCTTT
clone_size: few; j_call: TRBJ2-4; v_call: TRBV25-1; d_call: .; cdr3_aa: CASSEQGGNIQYF; cdr3_nt: TGTGCCAGCAGTGAACAGGGTGGAAACATTCAGTACTTC